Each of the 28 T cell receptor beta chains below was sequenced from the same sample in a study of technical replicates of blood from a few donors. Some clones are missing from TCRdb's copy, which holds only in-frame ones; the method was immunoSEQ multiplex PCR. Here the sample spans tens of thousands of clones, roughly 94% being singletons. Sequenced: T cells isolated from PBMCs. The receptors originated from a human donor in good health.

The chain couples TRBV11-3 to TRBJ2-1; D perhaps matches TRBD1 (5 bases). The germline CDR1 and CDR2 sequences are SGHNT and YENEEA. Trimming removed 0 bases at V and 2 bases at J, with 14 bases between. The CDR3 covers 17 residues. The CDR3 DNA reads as TGTGCCAGCAGCTTAGATTTGGGCAGGGTAACCTACAATGAGCAGTTCTTC. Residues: CASSLDLGRVTYNEQFF.

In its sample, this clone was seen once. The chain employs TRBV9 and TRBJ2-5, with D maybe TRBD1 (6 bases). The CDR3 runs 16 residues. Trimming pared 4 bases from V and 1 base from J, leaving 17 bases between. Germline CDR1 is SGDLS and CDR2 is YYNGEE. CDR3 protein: CASSPDEGEPQETQYF. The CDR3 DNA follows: TGTGCCAGCAGCCCCGACGAGGGGGAACCCCAAGAGACCCAGTACTTC.

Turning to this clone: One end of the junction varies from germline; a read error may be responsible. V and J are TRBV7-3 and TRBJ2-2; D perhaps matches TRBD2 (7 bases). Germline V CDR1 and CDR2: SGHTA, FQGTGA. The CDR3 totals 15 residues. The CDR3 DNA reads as TGTGCCAGCAGCTTAAACGGGGGGCTCACCGGGAAGCTGTTTTTT. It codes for CASSLNGGLTGKLFF.

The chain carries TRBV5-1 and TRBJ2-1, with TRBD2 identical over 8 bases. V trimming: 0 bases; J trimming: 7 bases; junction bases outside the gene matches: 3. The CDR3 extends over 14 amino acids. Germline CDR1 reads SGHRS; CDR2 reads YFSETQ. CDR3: CASSLDGRGNEQFF. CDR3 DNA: TGCGCCAGCAGCTTGGACGGGAGGGGAAATGAGCAGTTCTTC.

In nucleotides, the CDR3 is TGTGCCAGCAGCTCAAAGACAGGGGGCGTTCGGTACAATGAGCAGTTCTTC. Encoded protein: CASSSKTGGVRYNEQFF. The chain joins TRBV7-9 to TRBJ2-1, with 10 bases aligning to TRBD1. The CDR3 sequence is 17 residues long. Germline lookup yields CDR1 SEHNR and CDR2 FQNEAQ (reference sequence). The junction had 10 bases not matched to a gene; V was cut back by 4 bases and J by 4 bases.

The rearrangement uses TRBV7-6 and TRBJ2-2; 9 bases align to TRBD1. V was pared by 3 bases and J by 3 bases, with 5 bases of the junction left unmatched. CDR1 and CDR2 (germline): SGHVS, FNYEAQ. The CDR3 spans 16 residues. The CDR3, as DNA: TGTGCCAGCAGCTTCCCCAGACAGGGGGACACCGGGGAGCTGTTTTTT. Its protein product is CASSFPRQGDTGELFF.

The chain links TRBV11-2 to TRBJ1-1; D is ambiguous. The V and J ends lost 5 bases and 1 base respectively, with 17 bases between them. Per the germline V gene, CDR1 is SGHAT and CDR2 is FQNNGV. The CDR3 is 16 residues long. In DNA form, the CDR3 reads TGTGCCAGCAGCAGTTGGACTCCTGCTAAGAACACTGAAGCTTTCTTT. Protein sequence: CASSSWTPAKNTEAFF. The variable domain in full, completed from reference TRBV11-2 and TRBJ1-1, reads EAGVAQSPRYKIIEKRQSVAFWCNPISGHATLYWYQQILGQGPKLLIQFQNNGVVDDSQLPKDRFSAERLKGVDSTLKIQPAKLEDSAVYLCASSSWTPAKNTEAFFGQGTRLTVV.

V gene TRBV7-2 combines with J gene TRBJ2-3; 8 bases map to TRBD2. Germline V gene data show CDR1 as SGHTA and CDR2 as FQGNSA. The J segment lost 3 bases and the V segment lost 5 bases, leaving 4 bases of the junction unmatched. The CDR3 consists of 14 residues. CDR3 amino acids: CASSPGLGTDTQYF. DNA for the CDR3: TGTGCCAGCAGCCCGGGACTAGGGACAGATACGCAGTATTTT.

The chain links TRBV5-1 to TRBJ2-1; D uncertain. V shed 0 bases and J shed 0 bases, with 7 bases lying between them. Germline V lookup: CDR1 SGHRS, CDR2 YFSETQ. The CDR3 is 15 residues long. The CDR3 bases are TGCGCCAGCAGCTTGGTTACAGACTCCTACAATGAGCAGTTCTTC. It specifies CASSLVTDSYNEQFF.

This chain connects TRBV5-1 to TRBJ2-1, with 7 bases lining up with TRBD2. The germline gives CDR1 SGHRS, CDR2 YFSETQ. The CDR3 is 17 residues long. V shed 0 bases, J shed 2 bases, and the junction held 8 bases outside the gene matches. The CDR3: CASSLGSGGRPYNEQFF. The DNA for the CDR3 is TGCGCCAGCAGCTTGGGATCGGGCGGGAGACCCTACAATGAGCAGTTCTTC.

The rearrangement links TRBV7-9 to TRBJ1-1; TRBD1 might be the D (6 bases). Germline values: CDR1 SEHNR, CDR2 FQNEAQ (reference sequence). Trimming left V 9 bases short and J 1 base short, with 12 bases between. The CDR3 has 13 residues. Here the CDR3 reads CASGRTANTEAFF. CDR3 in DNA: TGTGCCAGTGGCCGGACAGCGAACACTGAAGCTTTCTTT.

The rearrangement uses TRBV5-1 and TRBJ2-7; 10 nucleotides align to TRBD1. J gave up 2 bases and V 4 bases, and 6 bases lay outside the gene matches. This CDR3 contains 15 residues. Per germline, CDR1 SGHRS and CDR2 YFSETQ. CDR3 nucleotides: TGCGCCAGCAGCATGTGGGACAGGGGAGCCTACGAGCAGTACTTC. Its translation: CASSMWDRGAYEQYF.

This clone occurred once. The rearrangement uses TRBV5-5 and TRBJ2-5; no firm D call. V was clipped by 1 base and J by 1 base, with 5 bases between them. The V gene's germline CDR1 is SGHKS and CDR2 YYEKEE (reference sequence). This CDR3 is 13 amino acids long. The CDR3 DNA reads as TGTGCCAGCAGCTTGCCCCTCCAAGAGACCCAGTACTTC. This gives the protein CASSLPLQETQYF.

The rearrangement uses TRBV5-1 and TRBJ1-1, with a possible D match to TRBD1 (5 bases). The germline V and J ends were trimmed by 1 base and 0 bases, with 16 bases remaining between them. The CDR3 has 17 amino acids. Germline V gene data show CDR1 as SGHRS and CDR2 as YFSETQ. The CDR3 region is CASSLLSIRQLNTEAFF. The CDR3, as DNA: TGCGCCAGCAGCTTGCTCTCTATAAGACAGTTGAACACTGAAGCTTTCTTT. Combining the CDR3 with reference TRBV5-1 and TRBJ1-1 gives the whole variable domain KAGVTQTPRYLIKTRGQQVTLSCSPISGHRSVSWYQQTPGQGLQFLFEYFSETQRNKGNFPGRFSGRQFSNSRSEMNVSTLELGDSALYLCASSLLSIRQLNTEAFFGQGTRLTVV.

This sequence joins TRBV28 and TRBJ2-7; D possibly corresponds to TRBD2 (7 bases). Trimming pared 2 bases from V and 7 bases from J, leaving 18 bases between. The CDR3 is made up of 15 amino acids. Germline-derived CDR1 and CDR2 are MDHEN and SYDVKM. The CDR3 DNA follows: TGTGCCAGCAGTTTACGAACCGGAGGGGGGGATGAGCAGTACTTC. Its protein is CASSLRTGGGDEQYF.

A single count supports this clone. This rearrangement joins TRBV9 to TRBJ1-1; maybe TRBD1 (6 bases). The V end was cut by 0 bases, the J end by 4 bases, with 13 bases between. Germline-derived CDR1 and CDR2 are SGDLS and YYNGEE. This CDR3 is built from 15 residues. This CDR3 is CASSVAEGGSTEAFF. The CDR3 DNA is TGTGCCAGCAGCGTAGCTGAAGGGGGAAGCACTGAAGCTTTCTTT.

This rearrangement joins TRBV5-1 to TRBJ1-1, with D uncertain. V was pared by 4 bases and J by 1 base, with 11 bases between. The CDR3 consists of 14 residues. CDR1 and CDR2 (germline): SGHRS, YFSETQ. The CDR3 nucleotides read TGCGCCAGCAGCCTCCGGGGAGGGAACACTGAAGCTTTCTTT. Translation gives CASSLRGGNTEAFF.

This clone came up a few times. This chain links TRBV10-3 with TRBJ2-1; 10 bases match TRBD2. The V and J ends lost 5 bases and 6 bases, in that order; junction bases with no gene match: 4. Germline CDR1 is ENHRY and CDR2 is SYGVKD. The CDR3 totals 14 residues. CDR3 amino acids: CAISLAGEPNEQFF. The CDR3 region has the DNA TGTGCCATCAGTCTAGCGGGAGAGCCCAATGAGCAGTTCTTC.

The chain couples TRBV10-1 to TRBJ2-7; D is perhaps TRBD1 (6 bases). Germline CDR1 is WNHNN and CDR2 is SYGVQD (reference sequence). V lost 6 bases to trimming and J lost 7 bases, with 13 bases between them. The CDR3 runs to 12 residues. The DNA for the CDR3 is TGCGCCAGCAGCCAGGGGAAAGGAGAGCAGTACTTC. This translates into CASSQGKGEQYF.

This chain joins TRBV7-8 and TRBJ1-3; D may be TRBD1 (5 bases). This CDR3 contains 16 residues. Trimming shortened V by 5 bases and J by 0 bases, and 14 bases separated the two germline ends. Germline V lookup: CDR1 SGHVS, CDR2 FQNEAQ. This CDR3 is CASSPQQAFSGNTIYF. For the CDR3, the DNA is TGTGCCAGCAGCCCCCAACAGGCTTTCTCTGGAAACACCATATATTTT.

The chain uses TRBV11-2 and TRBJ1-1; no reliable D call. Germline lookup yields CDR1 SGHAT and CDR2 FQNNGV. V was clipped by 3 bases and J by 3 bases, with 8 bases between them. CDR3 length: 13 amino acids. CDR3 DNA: TGTGCCAGCAGCTTTCGGGTCGACACTGAAGCTTTCTTT. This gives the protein CASSFRVDTEAFF. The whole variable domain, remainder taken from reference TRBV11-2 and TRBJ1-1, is EAGVAQSPRYKIIEKRQSVAFWCNPISGHATLYWYQQILGQGPKLLIQFQNNGVVDDSQLPKDRFSAERLKGVDSTLKIQPAKLEDSAVYLCASSFRVDTEAFFGQGTRLTVV.

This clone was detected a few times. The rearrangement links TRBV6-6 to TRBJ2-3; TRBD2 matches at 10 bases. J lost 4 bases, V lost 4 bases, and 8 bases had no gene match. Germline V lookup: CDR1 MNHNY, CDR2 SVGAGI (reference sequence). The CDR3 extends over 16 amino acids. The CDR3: CASSLTQRGGPDTQYF. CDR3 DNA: TGTGCCAGCAGTTTGACCCAGCGGGGGGGCCCAGATACGCAGTATTTT.

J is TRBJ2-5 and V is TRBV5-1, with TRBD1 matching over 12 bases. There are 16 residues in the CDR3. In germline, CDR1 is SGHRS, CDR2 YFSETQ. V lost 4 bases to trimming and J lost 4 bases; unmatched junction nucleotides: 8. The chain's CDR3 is CASSTSGTGGLETQYF. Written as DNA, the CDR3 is TGCGCCAGCAGCACGTCCGGGACAGGGGGCCTAGAGACCCAGTACTTC.

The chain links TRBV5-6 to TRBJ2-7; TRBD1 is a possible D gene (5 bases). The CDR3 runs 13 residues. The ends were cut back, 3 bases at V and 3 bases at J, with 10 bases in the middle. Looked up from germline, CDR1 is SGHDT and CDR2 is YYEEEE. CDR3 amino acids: CASSSWGVYEQYF. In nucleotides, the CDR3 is TGTGCCAGCAGCTCATGGGGCGTCTACGAGCAGTACTTC.

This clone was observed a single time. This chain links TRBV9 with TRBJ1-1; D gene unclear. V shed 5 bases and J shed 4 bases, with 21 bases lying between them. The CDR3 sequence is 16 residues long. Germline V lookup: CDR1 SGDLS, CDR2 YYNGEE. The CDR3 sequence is CASSAGPTRVGTEAFF. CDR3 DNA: TGTGCCAGCAGTGCCGGCCCGACAAGAGTCGGCACTGAAGCTTTCTTT.

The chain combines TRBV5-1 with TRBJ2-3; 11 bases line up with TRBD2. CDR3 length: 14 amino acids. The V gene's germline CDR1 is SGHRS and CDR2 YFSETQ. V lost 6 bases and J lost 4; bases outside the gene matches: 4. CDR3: CASTSGGNPDTQYF. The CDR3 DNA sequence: TGCGCCAGCACTAGCGGGGGGAACCCAGATACGCAGTATTTT.

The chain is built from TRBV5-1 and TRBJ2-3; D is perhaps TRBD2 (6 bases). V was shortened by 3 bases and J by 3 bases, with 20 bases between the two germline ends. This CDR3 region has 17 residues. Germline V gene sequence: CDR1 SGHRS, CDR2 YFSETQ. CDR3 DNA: TGCGCCAGCAGCTCAGGTGGGGGGATGGTACTTACAGATACGCAGTATTTT. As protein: CASSSGGGMVLTDTQYF.

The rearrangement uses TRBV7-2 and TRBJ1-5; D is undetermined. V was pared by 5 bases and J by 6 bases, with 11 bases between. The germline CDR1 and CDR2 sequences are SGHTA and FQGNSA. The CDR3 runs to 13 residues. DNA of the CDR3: TGTGCCAGCAGCGTTTCAGTCGTTCAGCCCCAGCATTTT. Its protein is CASSVSVVQPQHF.